Listed below are T cell receptor beta chains from one sample, sequenced in a study of blood T cell repertoires in COVID-19. The assay was immunoSEQ multiplex PCR, and TCRdb's table has in-frame clones only and misses some. The sample includes around 300,000 clones, approximately 88% seen only once; the top ten take under 2.5%. The sequenced material came from peripheral blood. Every receptor here comes from a man aged 45-65 years with acute or convalescent COVID-19. Both conserved end residues are part of each CDR3. Fields, in order: J gene, D gene, clone size, V gene, CDR3 DNA, CDR3 protein. A D gene is named only where the DNA matches it firmly. A row's size may be missing; if present it is once, few, many or a size class.

J gene: TRBJ2-1; D gene: -; clone size: -; V gene: TRBV5-1; CDR3 DNA: TGCGCCACCACCCGGTCCGGGATCGGGGTCTACAATGAGCAGTTCTTC; CDR3 protein: CATTRSGIGVYNEQFF
J gene: TRBJ1-6; D gene: -; clone size: few; V gene: TRBV7-9; CDR3 DNA: TGTGCCAGCAGCTTAGGAGGCAGGGAGGGTTCACCCCTCCACTTT; CDR3 protein: CASSLGGREGSPLHF
J gene: TRBJ2-1; D gene: TRBD1; clone size: -; V gene: TRBV16; CDR3 DNA: TGTGCCACTGGACAGGGCCACCCGAGCTCCTACAATGAGCAGTTCTTC; CDR3 protein: CATGQGHPSSYNEQFF
J gene: TRBJ1-1; D gene: -; clone size: -; V gene: TRBV7-3; CDR3 DNA: TGTGCCAGCAGCCCCCAAGGGTTGGGGAGAGCTTTCTTT; CDR3 protein: CASSPQGLGRAFF
J gene: TRBJ2-7; D gene: TRBD1; clone size: -; V gene: TRBV30; CDR3 DNA: TGTGCCTGGAGTGTACGGACAGGGGAGAAGCAGTACTTC; CDR3 protein: CAWSVRTGEKQYF
J gene: TRBJ2-1; D gene: TRBD2; clone size: once; V gene: TRBV6-2/TRBV6-3; CDR3 DNA: TGTGCCAGCAGTTATCAACTAGCGGGTATGGGTGAGCAGTTCTTC; CDR3 protein: CASSYQLAGMGEQFF
J gene: TRBJ1-1; D gene: -; clone size: -; V gene: TRBV11-1; CDR3 DNA: TGTGCCAGCAGCCTGACGGGTTGGACTGAAGCTTTCTTT; CDR3 protein: CASSLTGWTEAFF
J gene: TRBJ2-2; D gene: TRBD1; clone size: -; V gene: TRBV19; CDR3 DNA: TGTGCCAGTAGTATCGGGACAGGGGCGGCCGGGGAGCTGTTTTTT; CDR3 protein: CASSIGTGAAGELFF
J gene: TRBJ1-2; D gene: -; clone size: -; V gene: TRBV6-2/TRBV6-3; CDR3 DNA: TGTGCCAGCAGCGATCGGGGACGGGGGGGCTATGGCTACACCTTC; CDR3 protein: CASSDRGRGGYGYTF
J gene: TRBJ2-2; D gene: TRBD1; clone size: -; V gene: TRBV2; CDR3 DNA: TGTGCCAGCAGGGCAACCGGGACAGTGAAGAACACCGGGGAGCTGTTTTTT; CDR3 protein: CASRATGTVKNTGELFF
J gene: TRBJ2-7; D gene: -; clone size: -; V gene: TRBV2; CDR3 DNA: TGTGCCAGCAGTGGGGAGCGGGCCTACGAGCAGTACTTC; CDR3 protein: CASSGERAYEQYF
J gene: TRBJ1-3; D gene: -; clone size: -; V gene: TRBV5-1; CDR3 DNA: TGCGCCAGCAGCTTGGGCGGGGGGGCGCGAGGAAACACCATATATTTT; CDR3 protein: CASSLGGGARGNTIYF
J gene: TRBJ2-5; D gene: -; clone size: -; V gene: TRBV30; CDR3 DNA: TGTGCCTGGAGGTACAAGGGGCTACAAGAGACCCAAGGGTCGAATCAGTACTTC; CDR3 protein: CAWRYKGLQETQGSNQYF
J gene: TRBJ2-2; D gene: TRBD2; clone size: -; V gene: TRBV27; CDR3 DNA: TGTGCCAGCAGGGGGGGGACGGCGAACACCGGGGAGCTGTTTTTT; CDR3 protein: CASRGGTANTGELFF
J gene: TRBJ1-2; D gene: -; clone size: -; V gene: TRBV3-1/TRBV3-2; CDR3 DNA: TGTGCCAGCAGCCAAGGGCTTTATGGCTACACCTTC; CDR3 protein: CASSQGLYGYTF
J gene: TRBJ2-2; D gene: TRBD1; clone size: -; V gene: TRBV6-5; CDR3 DNA: TGTGCCAGCAGTTCCGACAGGGGCACCGGGGAGCTGTTTTTT; CDR3 protein: CASSSDRGTGELFF
J gene: TRBJ1-5; D gene: -; clone size: -; V gene: TRBV5-6; CDR3 DNA: TGTGCCAGCAGCTTGGTGGCAGATAATCAGCCCCAGCATTTT; CDR3 protein: CASSLVADNQPQHF
J gene: TRBJ1-3; D gene: -; clone size: -; V gene: TRBV19; CDR3 DNA: TGTGCCAGTAGCCGACAGGTCTCTGGAAACACCATATATTTT; CDR3 protein: CASSRQVSGNTIYF
J gene: TRBJ1-1; D gene: TRBD1; clone size: once; V gene: TRBV12-3/TRBV12-4; CDR3 DNA: TGTGCCAGCAGTCGACAGGGGCAAGCTTTCTTT; CDR3 protein: CASSRQGQAFF
J gene: TRBJ2-7; D gene: TRBD2; clone size: -; V gene: TRBV5-6; CDR3 DNA: TGTGCCAGCGGGCGGGGGGCGTACGAGCAGTACTTC; CDR3 protein: CASGRGAYEQYF
J gene: TRBJ2-7; D gene: TRBD1; clone size: once; V gene: TRBV3-1/TRBV3-2; CDR3 DNA: TGTGCCAGCAGCCAAGCAGGGGGCTTATACGAGCAGTACTTC; CDR3 protein: CASSQAGGLYEQYF
J gene: TRBJ2-7; D gene: -; clone size: -; V gene: TRBV3-1/TRBV3-2; CDR3 DNA: TGTGCCAGCAGCCATGCAGGGTCCTTTCTTTACGAGCAGTACTTC; CDR3 protein: CASSHAGSFLYEQYF
J gene: TRBJ2-3; D gene: -; clone size: -; V gene: TRBV4-1; CDR3 DNA: TGCGCCAGCAGCCAAGCCAAAGGCAGGAACACAGATACGCAGTATTTT; CDR3 protein: CASSQAKGRNTDTQYF
J gene: TRBJ2-5; D gene: TRBD1; clone size: -; V gene: TRBV10-1; CDR3 DNA: TGCGCCAGCAGTGGCTTCACAGGGGGCTGGGAGACCCAGTACTTC; CDR3 protein: CASSGFTGGWETQYF
J gene: TRBJ2-7; D gene: TRBD1; clone size: -; V gene: TRBV7-8; CDR3 DNA: TGTGCCAGCAGCTTACGTAGTTGGCAGGGGGCTTCATATTCCTACGAGCAGTACTTC; CDR3 protein: CASSLRSWQGASYSYEQYF
J gene: TRBJ1-2; D gene: -; clone size: -; V gene: TRBV5-4; CDR3 DNA: TGTGCCAGCAGCTTGAGTGGCACTAACTATGGCTACACCTTC; CDR3 protein: CASSLSGTNYGYTF
J gene: TRBJ1-6; D gene: -; clone size: few; V gene: TRBV2; CDR3 DNA: TGTGCCAGCAGTGAAGAGGGGGGGTCCTATAATTCACCCCTCCACTTT; CDR3 protein: CASSEEGGSYNSPLHF
J gene: TRBJ1-6; D gene: TRBD1; clone size: -; V gene: TRBV7-2; CDR3 DNA: TGTGCCAGCAGCCTAGGACAGGGGAGTAATTCACCCCTCCACTTT; CDR3 protein: CASSLGQGSNSPLHF
J gene: TRBJ2-5; D gene: TRBD1; clone size: -; V gene: TRBV10-3; CDR3 DNA: TGTGCCATCAGCCGTACGGGGACAGGGGAAGAGACCCAGTACTTC; CDR3 protein: CAISRTGTGEETQYF
J gene: TRBJ1-1; D gene: -; clone size: -; V gene: TRBV11-2; CDR3 DNA: TGTGCCAGCAGCTTCAGGGTTGACACTGAAGCTTTCTTT; CDR3 protein: CASSFRVDTEAFF
J gene: TRBJ2-2; D gene: TRBD1; clone size: -; V gene: TRBV5-1; CDR3 DNA: TGCGCCAGCAGCTTTAGGACAGGGGGCTCCGGGGAGCTGTTTTTT; CDR3 protein: CASSFRTGGSGELFF
J gene: TRBJ2-7; D gene: TRBD2; clone size: -; V gene: TRBV5-1; CDR3 DNA: TGCGCCAGCAGCTTAGCGGGGGATCTCCGCTCCTACGAGCAGTACTTC; CDR3 protein: CASSLAGDLRSYEQYF
J gene: TRBJ1-3; D gene: -; clone size: once; V gene: TRBV4-1; CDR3 DNA: TGCGCCAGCCATAACCCGAGCTCTGGAAACACCATATATTTT; CDR3 protein: CASHNPSSGNTIYF
J gene: TRBJ2-7; D gene: TRBD2; clone size: -; V gene: TRBV9; CDR3 DNA: TGTGCCAGCAGCCCCCGACTGAGCGGGGGCCCACTCTCCTACGAGCAGTACTTC; CDR3 protein: CASSPRLSGGPLSYEQYF
J gene: TRBJ2-7; D gene: TRBD2; clone size: -; V gene: TRBV4-1; CDR3 DNA: TGCGCCAGCAGCCCCTCCCAAAATCTAGCGGGGGGACCTGGGGAGCAGTACTTC; CDR3 protein: CASSPSQNLAGGPGEQYF
J gene: TRBJ1-1; D gene: -; clone size: -; V gene: TRBV4-2; CDR3 DNA: TGTGCCAGCAGCCAAGCCATCCTCAGGAACACTGAAGCTTTCTTT; CDR3 protein: CASSQAILRNTEAFF
J gene: TRBJ1-1; D gene: -; clone size: -; V gene: TRBV29-1; CDR3 DNA: TGCAGCGTTGAAGGACAACAGAACACTGAAGCTTTCTTT; CDR3 protein: CSVEGQQNTEAFF
J gene: TRBJ1-6; D gene: -; clone size: -; V gene: TRBV5-1; CDR3 DNA: TGCGCCAGCAGCTTGGAACCAGGGCATAATTCACCCCTCCACTTT; CDR3 protein: CASSLEPGHNSPLHF
J gene: TRBJ1-5; D gene: -; clone size: -; V gene: TRBV19; CDR3 DNA: TGTGCCAGTAAACGGGGAGGCATAGAGCCCCAGCATTTT; CDR3 protein: CASKRGGIEPQHF
J gene: TRBJ1-3; D gene: TRBD1; clone size: -; V gene: TRBV7-3; CDR3 DNA: TGTGCCAGCAGCTTAAAGGTGGGGCGACAGGGCGGCTCTGGAAACACCATATATTTT; CDR3 protein: CASSLKVGRQGGSGNTIYF
J gene: TRBJ1-4; D gene: -; clone size: -; V gene: TRBV5-4; CDR3 DNA: TGTGCCAGCAGCAGGCTTGGGGCGGGGGAAACTAATGAAAAACTGTTTTTT; CDR3 protein: CASSRLGAGETNEKLFF
J gene: TRBJ1-1; D gene: TRBD1; clone size: -; V gene: TRBV6-5; CDR3 DNA: TGTGCCAGCAGATTTCAGGGGGCCCCCACTGAAGCTTTCTTT; CDR3 protein: CASRFQGAPTEAFF
J gene: TRBJ2-5; D gene: -; clone size: -; V gene: TRBV2; CDR3 DNA: TGTGCCAGCAGAGGGGGGGTGGAGACCCAGTACTTC; CDR3 protein: CASRGGVETQYF
J gene: TRBJ1-1; D gene: -; clone size: -; V gene: TRBV13; CDR3 DNA: TGTGCCAGCAGCCGACAACAATTAAGGTTTTGGCACACTGAAGCTTTCTTT; CDR3 protein: CASSRQQLRFWHTEAFF
J gene: TRBJ2-7; D gene: -; clone size: -; V gene: TRBV28; CDR3 DNA: TGTGCCAGCAGTACCCCAGGGTCCAGGCGGCGGGGCGAGCAGTACTTC; CDR3 protein: CASSTPGSRRRGEQYF
J gene: TRBJ1-6; D gene: -; clone size: -; V gene: TRBV5-8; CDR3 DNA: TGTGCCAGCAGCTTCGTCCGGGACAACGGTTCACCCCTCCACTTT; CDR3 protein: CASSFVRDNGSPLHF
J gene: TRBJ2-7; D gene: TRBD2; clone size: -; V gene: TRBV11-2; CDR3 DNA: TGTGCCAGCAGAGCGGGGGACCCCTACGAGCAGTACTTC; CDR3 protein: CASRAGDPYEQYF
J gene: TRBJ2-6; D gene: TRBD1; clone size: -; V gene: TRBV12-5; CDR3 DNA: TGTGCTAGTGGTCCTCCGACAGGGGCTGGGGCCAACGTCCTGACTTTC; CDR3 protein: CASGPPTGAGANVLTF
J gene: TRBJ2-7; D gene: TRBD1; clone size: -; V gene: TRBV7-9; CDR3 DNA: TGTGCCAGCAGCTTAACGGACAGGGATTACGAGCAGTACTTC; CDR3 protein: CASSLTDRDYEQYF
J gene: TRBJ2-2; D gene: TRBD1; clone size: -; V gene: TRBV2; CDR3 DNA: TGTGCCAGCAGTGAAGGGGGGAACAGGGGGCACACCGGGGAGCTGTTTTTT; CDR3 protein: CASSEGGNRGHTGELFF
J gene: TRBJ2-1; D gene: -; clone size: once; V gene: TRBV15; CDR3 DNA: TGTGCCACCAGCAGAACCACAGGGTCTTCTTACAATGAGCAGTTCTTC; CDR3 protein: CATSRTTGSSYNEQFF